The 21 T cell receptor beta chains listed next were all sequenced from one sample in a study of vaccination and CD4 T cells after COVID-19 (dated by TCRdb to 2021 to 2024). Library method: PCR. Sequencing used an Illumina iSeq 100. TCR sequencing of DNA from cultured CD4+ T cells used the Oncomine TCR Beta short-read assay at the Johns Hopkins FTIC core. TCRdb handled the public reads itself, with Q25 trimming in fastp and clone calling in MiXCR, and kept productive beta chains. Records with the same CDR3 protein are collapsed into one entry carrying the most frequent genes and DNA. Across this sample there are around 20,000 distinct CDR3 sequences, with around 48% seen only once. 3.5% to 6% of the sample comes from the top ten. Explained via the paper, the treatment or condition label denotes: approximately 9-day PBMC culture with coronavirus spike peptide pools or control peptides (ViraFEST assay).

Which antigens these TCRs recognize remains unknown. Sequenced: CD4+ T cells from blood, cultured in vitro. These receptors were taken from a human donor who had recovered from COVID-19.

The chain recombines TRBV4-1 with TRBJ2-3; D is unclear. Trimming pared 1 base from V and 5 bases from J, leaving 4 bases between. The CDR3 loop spans 12 amino acids. Looked up from germline, CDR1 is MGHRA and CDR2 is YSYEKL. The CDR3 spells CASSQVLDTQYF. In DNA, the CDR3 is TGCGCCAGCAGCCAAGTATTAGATACGCAGTATTTT.

The V call is TRBV20-1, the J call TRBJ2-1; maybe TRBD2 (6 bases). V lost 6 bases to trimming and J lost 0 bases, with 18 bases between them. The CDR3 covers 16 residues. Germline V CDR1 and CDR2: DFQATT, SNEGSKA (reference sequence). The CDR3 loop reads CSASLRDSSSYNEQFF. The CDR3 DNA is TGCAGTGCAAGCCTCCGGGACTCCAGCTCCTACAATGAGCAGTTCTTC.

This chain uses TRBV20-1 with TRBJ1-2; tentative D call: TRBD1 (6 bases). CDR3 length: 11 residues. The V end was cut by 4 bases, the J end by 8 bases, with 11 bases between. Germline V CDR1 and CDR2: DFQATT, SNEGSKA (reference sequence). The chain's CDR3 is CSAITGNGYTF. The CDR3 DNA is TGCAGTGCTATAACAGGGAACGGCTACACCTTC.

The V and J genes are TRBV10-3 and TRBJ1-5; D unclear. V lost 4 bases to trimming and J lost 1 base, with 11 bases between them. The germline V gene encodes CDR1 ENHRY and CDR2 SYGVKD. The CDR3 contains 15 residues. The CDR3 DNA reads as TGTGCCATCAGTGTAGATGGTAGCAGCAATCAGCCCCAGCATTTT. Translation: CAISVDGSSNQPQHF.

The genes are TRBV19 and TRBJ2-2; D not resolved. The V and J ends lost 4 bases and 5 bases respectively, with 11 bases between them. Germline V lookup: CDR1 LNHDA, CDR2 SQIVND (reference sequence). This CDR3 has 14 amino acids. For the CDR3, the DNA is TGTGCCAGTAGTACCGGGCCCGGGACCGGGGAGCTGTTTTTT. This encodes CASSTGPGTGELFF.

This clonotype has only a few counts. The CDR3 bases are TGTGCCAGCAGCCTAACGGGGTGGGGGGGATCCGATGAGCAGTTCTTC. As protein: CASSLTGWGGSDEQFF. This chain joins TRBV11-3 and TRBJ2-1; TRBD2 matches 7 bases. The CDR3 runs 16 residues. Germline CDR1 SGHNT, CDR2 YENEEA. Trimming took 5 bases from V and 8 from J; bases not matched to a gene: 15.

The chain recombines TRBV2 with TRBJ2-5, with D perhaps TRBD1 (5 bases). The CDR3 sequence is 14 residues long. V lost 3 bases, J lost 4 bases, and 12 bases lay in between. Germline CDR1 reads SNHLY; CDR2 reads FYNNEI. The CDR3 nucleotides are TGTGCCAGCAGTGATAGGGGCTGGGGAGAGACCCAGTACTTC. Protein: CASSDRGWGETQYF.

The chain has TRBV7-9 and TRBJ1-2; weak D call: TRBD1 (5 bases). Germline V CDR1 and CDR2: SEHNR, FQNEAQ (reference sequence). Trimming took off 2 bases at V and 0 bases at J, with 13 bases between the two ends. This CDR3 comprises 16 residues. CDR3 sequence: CASSLTSRVTNYGYTF. Written as DNA, the CDR3 is TGTGCCAGCAGCTTAACTAGCAGGGTTACTAACTATGGCTACACCTTC.

The CDR3 nucleotides read TGTGCCAGTAGTATGCCAGGGATGAACACTGAAGCTTTCTTT. Encoded protein: CASSMPGMNTEAFF. The chain combines TRBV19 with TRBJ1-1; TRBD1 is a possible D gene (5 bases). The CDR3 spans 14 residues. Trimming took 3 bases from V and 0 from J, leaving 8 bases between them. Germline V gives CDR1 LNHDA, CDR2 SQIVND (reference sequence).

The CDR3 bases are TGCAGTGCTTCAGGGGAACGTATGCGCTACACCTTC. As protein: CSASGERMRYTF. The chain recombines TRBV20-1 with TRBJ1-2; maybe TRBD1 (6 bases). This CDR3 spans 12 amino acids. Trimming took off 5 bases at V and 9 bases at J, with 16 bases between the two ends. From germline, CDR1 is DFQATT and CDR2 SNEGSKA (reference sequence).

This clonotype was counted between two and nine times. DNA for the CDR3: TGTGCCAGCAGTGTCCAAGAGACCCAGTACTTC. This codes for CASSVQETQYF. V gene TRBV2 combines with J gene TRBJ2-5; D is ambiguous. V dropped 4 bases and J dropped 1 base, with 1 base sitting between them. The CDR3 totals 11 residues. CDR1 is SNHLY and CDR2 is FYNNEI in the germline V gene.

This clonotype was counted between two and nine times. This sequence joins TRBV12-3 or TRBV12-4 and TRBJ1-1, with 8 bases fitting TRBD1. This CDR3 region has 14 residues. J lost 4 bases, V lost 6 bases, and 7 bases had no gene match. This chain's CDR3 is CASSQQGGGTEAFF. Written as DNA, the CDR3 is TGTGCCAGCAGCCAACAGGGGGGGGGCACTGAAGCTTTCTTT.

J is TRBJ2-3 and V is TRBV30; perhaps TRBD2 as D (5 bases). The CDR3 runs 12 residues. The germline V gene has CDR1 GTSNPN and CDR2 SVGIG (reference sequence). Trimming took off 2 bases at V and 7 bases at J, with 10 bases between the two ends. CDR3 sequence reads: CAWSLDGNTQYF. The CDR3 coding sequence is TGTGCCTGGAGTCTGGACGGGAATACGCAGTATTTT.

V gene TRBV4-3 combines with J gene TRBJ2-3; D not certain. The germline CDR1 and CDR2 sequences are LGHNA and YSLEER. This CDR3 has 15 residues. The V gene lost 4 bases and the J gene lost 0 bases, with 11 bases spanning the gap. In DNA form, the CDR3 reads TGCGCCAGCAGCCCTATGGCAGGCAGCACAGATACGCAGTATTTT. It yields the protein CASSPMAGSTDTQYF.

The chain combines TRBV5-4 with TRBJ2-3; TRBD2 agrees at 7 bases. The CDR3 is 15 amino acids. Germline values: CDR1 SGHNT, CDR2 YYREEE (reference sequence). The junction had 6 bases not matched to a gene; V was cut back by 4 bases and J by 1 base. CDR3 bases: TGTGCCAGCAGCCGTCGGGGGAGGGGCACAGATACGCAGTATTTT. It specifies CASSRRGRGTDTQYF. Filled out from reference TRBV5-4 and TRBJ2-3, the complete variable domain reads ETGVTQSPTHLIKTRGQQVTLRCSSQSGHNTVSWYQQALGQGPQFIFQYYREEENGRGNFPPRFSGLQFPNYSSELNVNALELDDSALYLCASSRRGRGTDTQYFGPGTRLTVL.

The chain's CDR3 is CASSLAPEDTQYF. CDR3 DNA: TGTGCCAGCAGCTTAGCGCCGGAAGATACGCAGTATTTT. The chain recombines TRBV7-3 with TRBJ2-3; D not resolved. Trimming took 2 bases from V and 5 from J, leaving 8 bases between them. The CDR3 contains 13 residues. Looked up from germline, CDR1 is SGHTA and CDR2 is FQGTGA. Based on the CDR3 plus reference TRBV7-3 and TRBJ2-3, the full variable domain is GAGVSQTPSNKVTEKGKYVELRCDPISGHTALYWYRQSLGQGPEFLIYFQGTGAADDSGLPNDRFFAVRPEGSVSTLKIQRTERGDSAVYLCASSLAPEDTQYFGPGTRLTVL.

The gene calls are TRBV5-1 and TRBJ2-1; D is undetermined. The V end lost 0 bases, the J end lost 4 bases, and 8 bases lay between the germline ends. Germline V CDR1 and CDR2: SGHRS, YFSETQ. The CDR3 has 14 residues. The chain's CDR3 is CASSLATEYNEQFF. In DNA form, the CDR3 reads TGCGCCAGCAGCTTGGCGACGGAATACAATGAGCAGTTCTTC.

The CDR3 loop reads CASSYPGTGIFSGANVLTF. DNA for the CDR3: TGCGCCAGCAGCTACCCGGGGACAGGGATATTCTCTGGGGCCAACGTCCTGACTTTC. The gene calls are TRBV5-1 and TRBJ2-6, with TRBD1 matching 9 bases. Looked up from germline, CDR1 is SGHRS and CDR2 is YFSETQ. V trimming: 3 bases; J trimming: 0 bases; junction bases outside the gene matches: 10. The CDR3 totals 19 residues.

This clonotype was seen only a few times. The chain uses TRBV11-3 and TRBJ2-7, with D maybe TRBD1 (5 bases). This CDR3 spans 14 amino acids. Germline V lookup: CDR1 SGHNT, CDR2 YENEEA. Trimming stripped 5 bases from V and 5 bases from J, with 16 bases between. Here the CDR3 DNA reads TGTGCCAGCAGCCTGGCGAACAGGATCCACGAGCAGTACTTC. Its translation is CASSLANRIHEQYF.

CDR3 in DNA: TGTGCCAGCAGCTTAGCTCAAAGCGGGAAGCACCAAGAGACCCAGTACTTC. Translating gives CASSLAQSGKHQETQYF. V and J are TRBV7-2 and TRBJ2-5; 7 bases line up with TRBD2. The trim removed 0 bases at V and 0 bases at J, leaving 7 bases unmatched. From germline, CDR1 is SGHTA and CDR2 FQGNSA. The CDR3 runs to 17 residues.

The table lists this clonotype with a count of one. CDR3: CASSEALPGQGYEQFF. CDR3 sequence (DNA): TGTGCCAGCAGTGAAGCGCTTCCGGGACAGGGGTATGAGCAGTTCTTC. This chain uses TRBV6-1 with TRBJ2-1; 10 bases are shared with TRBD1. The V gene's germline CDR1 is MNHNS and CDR2 SASEGT. The CDR3 extends over 16 amino acids. V lost 0 bases and J lost 8; bases outside the gene matches: 7.